This T cell receptor (beta chain) appears in the sequencing data of a study of cytomegalovirus exposure and HLA in healthy donors. PCR amplification relied on 60 Vbeta primers (plus 13 Jbeta primers). Clones were read by immunoSEQ multiplex PCR, and TCRdb kept only the in-frame ones, dropping some. The sample yields over 150,000 clones, roughly 70% seen once. For this clone: The target antigen is unknown.

Overall study findings and caveats: Previously analyzed data showed that most TCR beta V segments were productive at a frequency of about 90% or about 30%. Sequencing likely generated an artifact that appeared as a cluster of highly shared sequence variants. A link between a missense DCLRE1C variant and TCR beta V- and J-gene trimming emerged from a later analysis.

V lost 4 bases and J 0 bases, leaving 16 bases between the germline ends. The CDR3 spans 17 residues. Looked up from germline, CDR1 is LNHNV and CDR2 is YYDKDF (reference sequence). The chain employs TRBV15 and TRBJ2-1; possibly TRBD2 for D (5 bases). The source material was PBMCs. The clonotype originates from a male donor in good health and CMV-seronegative. The CDR3 protein is CATSKDSSVHSYNEQFF. Here the CDR3 DNA reads TGTGCCACCAGCAAGGACTCATCAGTGCACTCCTACAATGAGCAGTTCTTC.